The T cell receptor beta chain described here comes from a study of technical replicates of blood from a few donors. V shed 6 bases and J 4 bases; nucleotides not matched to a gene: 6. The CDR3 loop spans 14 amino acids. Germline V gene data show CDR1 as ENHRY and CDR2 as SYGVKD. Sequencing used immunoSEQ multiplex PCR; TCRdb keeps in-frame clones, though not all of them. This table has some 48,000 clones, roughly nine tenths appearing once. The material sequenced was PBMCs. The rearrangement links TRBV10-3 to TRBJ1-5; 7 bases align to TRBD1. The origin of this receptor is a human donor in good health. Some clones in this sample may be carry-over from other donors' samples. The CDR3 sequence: CAISDRDGNQPQHF. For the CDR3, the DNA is TGTGCCATCAGCGACAGGGATGGAAATCAGCCCCAGCATTTT.